Sequencing of this TCR beta chain was carried out in a study of molecular identifiers for immune sequencing clone quantification. The overall study: Four of five RNA aliquots from approximately 20,000 or 98,000 naive CD8 T cells were sequenced. Findings and limits, study-wide: In a background of around 920,000 naive cells, spiked Jurkat TCR RNA from one cell was reportedly detectable. Sizes of clones that are highly expanded could be underestimated (if identical TCR molecules share a barcode).

The table lists this clonotype with many counts. The antigen remains undetermined. V was trimmed by 1 base and J by 2 bases, leaving 5 bases between them. This CDR3 contains 14 residues. Germline V gene sequence: CDR1 MGHRA, CDR2 YSYEKL. Bulk TCR library preparation followed previously described methods with listed TCR primers. From the PCR reads, TCRdb called clonotypes with MiXCR, one entry per CDR3 protein. Found here are more than 70,000 distinct CDR3 sequences, around 23% of them singletons; the top ten hold 0.85% to 1.2%. The sequence came from a human donor in good health. Some libraries in this study had Jurkat cell RNA spiked in. The V and J genes are TRBV4-1 and TRBJ2-2; D is ambiguous. Sequenced sample: naive CD8+ T cells from blood, with Jurkat cell RNA spiked in. Subset defined: FACS-sorted CD8+CD4-CCR7+CD45RA+ naive T cells. CDR3 DNA sequence: TGCGCCAGCAGCCAAGCAGGAAACACCGGGGAGCTGTTTTTT. It specifies CASSQAGNTGELFF.